Shown below are 10 T cell receptor beta chains from a single sample sequenced in a study of blood T cell repertoires in COVID-19. TCRdb's copy holds only in-frame clones and misses some; the assay was immunoSEQ multiplex PCR. The sample consists of 65,000 to 75,000 clones, 80% to 90% of them appearing once. Sequenced sample: peripheral blood. These receptors were collected from an elderly woman with active or convalescent COVID-19.

This chain uses TRBV7-2 with TRBJ1-2; a weak D match, TRBD1 (5 bases). V lost 1 base and J 4 bases, leaving 19 bases between the germline ends. Germline CDR1 is SGHTA and CDR2 is FQGNSA. The CDR3 is made up of 17 amino acids. Here the CDR3 reads CASSLVEGGQGGYGYTF. The CDR3 coding sequence is TGTGCCAGCAGCTTAGTGGAGGGAGGGCAGGGCGGCTATGGCTACACCTTC.

The sample holds a few counts of this clone. The genes are TRBV7-2 and TRBJ2-3, with 10 nucleotides matching TRBD2. V lost 6 bases and J lost 3; bases outside the gene matches: 6. The CDR3 has 15 residues. From germline, CDR1 is SGHTA and CDR2 FQGNSA. The CDR3 loop reads CASRLQAGGTDTQYF. In DNA form, the CDR3 reads TGTGCCAGCAGATTGCAAGCGGGGGGGACAGATACGCAGTATTTT. The variable domain in full, with the rest retrieved from reference TRBV7-2 and TRBJ2-3, is GAGVSQSPSNKVTEKGKDVELRCDPISGHTALYWYRQSLGQGLEFLIYFQGNSAPDKSGLPSDRFSAERTGGSVSTLTIQRTQQEDSAVYLCASRLQAGGTDTQYFGPGTRLTVL.

This clone was seen only once. This chain links TRBV29-1 with TRBJ2-7, with D possibly matching TRBD1 (5 bases). This CDR3 comprises 11 residues. With 5 bases removed from V and 1 base from J, the gap between germline ends came to 6 bases. Germline V gives CDR1 SQVTM, CDR2 ANQGSEA. In nucleotides, the CDR3 is TGCAGCGTTAGGACATCCTACGAGCAGTACTTC. The encoded protein is CSVRTSYEQYF.

The chain has TRBV6-5 and TRBJ1-2, with D unresolved. V was cut by 10 bases and J by 3 bases, with 18 bases left in between. From germline, CDR1 is MNHEY and CDR2 SVGAGI. CDR3 length: 14 residues. DNA for the CDR3: TGTGCCACCCTAGACTCTCCTGGTGACTATGGCTACACCTTC. Translation: CATLDSPGDYGYTF.

This chain links TRBV25-1 with TRBJ2-2, with TRBD1 matching 7 bases. This CDR3 spans 14 amino acids. Trimming cost V 5 bases and J 4 bases; bases outside gene matches: 4. In germline, CDR1 is MGHDK, CDR2 SYGVNS. The CDR3 here is CASSRQGSTGELFF. DNA of the CDR3: TGTGCCAGCAGTCGACAGGGTAGCACCGGGGAGCTGTTTTTT.

This clone was observed a handful of times. The rearrangement uses TRBV12-3 or TRBV12-4 and TRBJ1-1, with D hard to call. The CDR3 has 13 amino acids. Between the trimmed V and J ends, which lost 4 bases and 6 bases, there was a span of 12 bases. The chain's CDR3 is CASSSSASAEAFF. The CDR3, as DNA: TGTGCCAGCAGTTCATCGGCGAGCGCTGAAGCTTTCTTT.

This chain joins TRBV3-1 (or the pseudogene TRBV3-2) and TRBJ2-7; D is unclear. Trimming cost V 0 bases and J 0 bases, with 9 bases left between them. This CDR3 is 15 amino acids long. The germline gives CDR1 LGHDT, CDR2 YNNKEL (reference sequence). DNA of the CDR3: TGTGCCAGCAGCCAAGAGACGGCTAGCTCCTACGAGCAGTACTTC. Its protein is CASSQETASSYEQYF.

The chain is built from TRBV6-1 and TRBJ1-5; D call uncertain. Germline CDR1 and CDR2: MNHNS and SASEGT. V was cut by 0 bases and J by 6 bases, with 15 bases left in between. CDR3 length equals 16 residues. CDR3 region: CASSEAVEGALQPQHF. In DNA, the CDR3 is TGTGCCAGCAGTGAAGCGGTGGAGGGCGCCCTTCAGCCCCAGCATTTT.

J is TRBJ2-7 and V is TRBV6-5, with D possibly TRBD1 on 6 matching bases. Trimming cost V 4 bases and J 1 base, with 17 bases left between them. This CDR3 is 16 amino acids long. Germline CDR1 is MNHEY and CDR2 is SVGAGI. The CDR3 loop reads CASSSPATGLSYEQYF. DNA for the CDR3: TGTGCCAGCAGTTCCCCGGCTACAGGGCTTTCCTACGAGCAGTACTTC.

This clone was seen a handful of times. The gene calls are TRBV6-2 or TRBV6-3 and TRBJ2-7; D is possibly TRBD1 (6 bases). Germline lookup yields CDR1 MNHEY and CDR2 SVGEGT. The CDR3 is 14 amino acids. V was trimmed by 6 bases and J by 2 bases, leaving 14 bases between them. The CDR3 region has the DNA TGTGCCAGCAGCAAAGACAGGTTCCCCTACGAGCAGTACTTC. Translating gives CASSKDRFPYEQYF.